A single sample is the source of the 22 T cell receptor beta chains below, sequenced in a study of cytomegalovirus exposure and HLA in healthy donors (dated by TCRdb to about 2017). The library was made by the immunoSEQ multiplex PCR assay. In its TCRdb copy, this immuneACCESS table keeps in-frame sequences only and misses some clones. Where compared with another copy, unresolved V genes explain less than half of these, and the others have no known cause. A total of 150,000 to 180,000 clones appear in this sample, about 86% of them only once. The top ten clones comprise approximately 2% of the sample. Material for sequencing was PBMCs. These receptors were collected from a human donor in good health.

The chain employs TRBV7-2 and TRBJ2-1; 8 bases are shared with TRBD2. The CDR3 covers 16 residues. The germline gives CDR1 SGHTA, CDR2 FQGNSA. J lost 8 bases, V lost 0 bases, and 9 bases had no gene match. The chain's CDR3 is CASSLARTSTLHEQFF. CDR3 in DNA: TGTGCCAGCAGCTTAGCTAGGACTAGCACACTCCATGAGCAGTTCTTC.

This clone has more than one count but fewer than ten. The chain carries TRBV28 and TRBJ1-1; no clear D. Germline loops: CDR1 MDHEN, CDR2 SYDVKM. This CDR3 is 12 amino acids long. The CDR3: CASGRMATEAFF. CDR3 in DNA: TGTGCTTCAGGAAGAATGGCCACTGAAGCTTTCTTT.

This clone was seen just once. The rearrangement links TRBV5-4 to TRBJ2-1, with a possible D match to TRBD2 (6 bases). In germline, CDR1 is SGHNT, CDR2 YYREEE (reference sequence). CDR3 length: 15 residues. V shed 1 base and J shed 0 bases, with 8 bases lying between them. The CDR3 nucleotides are TGTGCCAGCAGCTTGCTGCGGGACTCCTACAATGAGCAGTTCTTC. This sequence encodes CASSLLRDSYNEQFF.

With respect to this clone: One end of the junction is discordant with germline, which a read error may explain. As DNA, the CDR3 is TGCGCTTTAGCGGGAACTTATTTAAGCTACGAGCAGTACTTC. Translated, it gives CALAGTYLSYEQYF. The chain uses TRBV28 and TRBJ2-7; 8 bases align to TRBD2. Germline CDR1 MDHEN, CDR2 SYDVKM. The CDR3 has 14 residues.

This clone appeared once. The chain links TRBV7-9 to TRBJ1-4; no clear D gene. The CDR3 loop spans 14 amino acids. V lost 2 bases and J lost 5, with 9 bases in between. Germline CDR1 is SEHNR and CDR2 is FQNEAQ (reference sequence). DNA for the CDR3: TGTGCCAGCAGCTTACGAGGCCCGAATGAAAAACTGTTTTTT. Protein: CASSLRGPNEKLFF.

The rearrangement uses TRBV11-2 and TRBJ2-7; no clear D gene. This CDR3 is built from 14 residues. Germline V gene sequence: CDR1 SGHAT, CDR2 FQNNGV. With 5 bases removed from V and 3 bases from J, the gap between germline ends came to 14 bases. The CDR3 protein is CASSLQLPGYEQYF. CDR3 DNA: TGTGCCAGCAGCCTTCAGCTCCCGGGCTACGAGCAGTACTTC.

V is TRBV5-6 and J is TRBJ1-2; unclear D gene. The CDR3 is 14 residues long. V lost 0 bases to trimming and J lost 2 bases, with 8 bases between them. Germline lookup yields CDR1 SGHDT and CDR2 YYEEEE. CDR3 in amino acids: CASSLGQMNYGYTF. CDR3 nucleotide sequence: TGTGCCAGCAGCTTGGGCCAGATGAACTATGGCTACACCTTC.

This chain links TRBV6-1 with TRBJ1-4, with D perhaps TRBD1 (5 bases). Per germline, CDR1 MNHNS and CDR2 SASEGT. CDR3 length equals 14 residues. Trimming shortened V by 6 bases and J by 7 bases, and 15 bases separated the two germline ends. CDR3 protein: CASRGAGFREKLFF. DNA of the CDR3: TGTGCCAGCAGAGGGGCGGGGTTTCGTGAAAAACTGTTTTTT.

The gene calls are TRBV4-2 and TRBJ1-2; 8 bases match TRBD1. This CDR3 has 16 residues. CDR1 is LGHNA, CDR2 YNFKEQ, per germline. Trimming took 0 bases from V and 6 from J; bases not matched to a gene: 9. CDR3 loop: CASSQDPRTGLHGYTF. CDR3 coding DNA: TGTGCCAGCAGCCAAGACCCCCGGACAGGGTTACATGGCTACACCTTC.

This clone was recorded a few times. V gene TRBV4-3 combines with J gene TRBJ2-7; perhaps TRBD1 as D (5 bases). Germline V CDR1 and CDR2: LGHNA, YSLEER. This CDR3 is built from 15 residues. V was trimmed by 0 bases and J by 3 bases, leaving 12 bases between them. The DNA for the CDR3 is TGCGCCAGCAGCCAAGATTGGGCCCAGGGCTACGAGCAGTACTTC. As protein: CASSQDWAQGYEQYF.

A word on this clone: Within the sample, other DNA sequences also encode this same CDR3. The J gene is TRBJ2-7, the V gene TRBV6-5; TRBD1 aligns across 10 bases. The length of the CDR3 is 15 residues. Germline trimming cut 2 bases from V and 0 bases from J; bases unmatched to any gene: 1. Per germline, CDR1 MNHEY and CDR2 SVGAGI. The CDR3 loop is CASSYRDRGSYEQYF. CDR3 DNA sequence: TGTGCCAGCAGTTACAGGGACAGGGGCTCCTACGAGCAGTACTTC.

The rearrangement uses TRBV18 and TRBJ1-2, with 9 bases fitting TRBD1. This CDR3 is 15 amino acids long. Trimming at V came to 3 bases and at J to 5 bases, leaving 7 bases not matched to a gene. Germline values: CDR1 KGHSH, CDR2 LQKENI. CDR3 sequence reads: CASSPGQGSGYGYTF. In DNA form, the CDR3 reads TGTGCCAGCTCACCGGGACAGGGTAGTGGGTATGGCTACACCTTC.

CDR3: CATQDRGFKDTQYF. The CDR3, as DNA: TGTGCCACTCAAGACAGGGGGTTTAAAGATACGCAGTATTTT. The chain combines TRBV19 with TRBJ2-3; TRBD1 matches 9 bases. The CDR3 sequence is 14 residues long. Germline V gene data show CDR1 as LNHDA and CDR2 as SQIVND (reference sequence). J gave up 5 bases and V 10 bases, and 10 bases lay outside the gene matches.

V and J are TRBV13 and TRBJ1-2; weak D call: TRBD1 (5 bases). The CDR3 length is 17 residues. V was pared by 0 bases and J by 4 bases, with 18 bases between. Germline V lookup: CDR1 PRHDT, CDR2 FYEKMQ (reference sequence). CDR3 region: CASSLGQDGGVGYGYTF. The CDR3, as DNA: TGTGCCAGCAGCTTAGGCCAGGACGGAGGGGTGGGCTATGGCTACACCTTC.

The chain joins TRBV29-1 to TRBJ1-1; no firm D call. The V gene's germline CDR1 is SQVTM and CDR2 ANQGSEA. This CDR3 has 14 amino acids. Trimming left V 7 bases short and J 5 bases short, with 20 bases between. CDR3 region: CSASGRTIGTEAFF. The CDR3 DNA reads TGCAGCGCCAGCGGTAGAACGATTGGGACTGAAGCTTTCTTT.

The rearrangement uses TRBV2 and TRBJ1-1; no firm D call. Trimming shortened V by 4 bases and J by 0 bases, and 15 bases separated the two germline ends. The CDR3 is 16 residues long. CDR1 is SNHLY and CDR2 is FYNNEI in the germline V gene. The CDR3 DNA sequence: TGTGCCAGCAGTGTGACGGGAAGTACCTTGAACACTGAAGCTTTCTTT. Protein sequence: CASSVTGSTLNTEAFF.

This chain joins TRBV6-1 and TRBJ1-2; possible D gene TRBD1, 6 bases. Trimming shortened V by 3 bases and J by 4 bases, and 6 bases separated the two germline ends. The germline gives CDR1 MNHNS, CDR2 SASEGT. The CDR3 is made up of 12 amino acids. CDR3 sequence: CASSETGYGYTF. CDR3 DNA sequence: TGTGCCAGCAGTGAGACAGGCTATGGCTACACCTTC.

The rearrangement uses TRBV29-1 and TRBJ2-3; maybe TRBD1 (6 bases). This CDR3 comprises 14 residues. Trimming took 6 bases from V and 6 from J, leaving 19 bases between them. Germline lookup yields CDR1 SQVTM and CDR2 ANQGSEA. Here the CDR3 DNA reads TGCAGCGTGGGAGACAGGCTCACGGTCGATACGCAGTATTTT. Its translation: CSVGDRLTVDTQYF.

J is TRBJ2-1 and V is TRBV4-3, with D unclear. This CDR3 has 18 amino acids. CDR1 is LGHNA, CDR2 YSLEER, per germline. The germline V and J ends were trimmed by 0 bases and 0 bases, with 15 bases remaining between them. In DNA form, the CDR3 reads TGCGCCAGCAGCCAAGATTGGGCAGGCGCCAGCTCCTACAATGAGCAGTTCTTC. This sequence encodes CASSQDWAGASSYNEQFF.

This clone appeared once. This chain joins TRBV7-2 and TRBJ2-3, with TRBD2 matching 8 bases. This CDR3 region has 15 residues. Trimming took 5 bases from V and 0 from J; bases not matched to a gene: 4. Per germline, CDR1 SGHTA and CDR2 FQGNSA. The CDR3 loop is CASSQGGGSTDTQYF. The CDR3 coding sequence is TGTGCCAGCAGCCAAGGCGGGGGGAGCACAGATACGCAGTATTTT.

This clone was seen only once. The genes are TRBV5-5 and TRBJ2-1; the D gene is possibly TRBD2 (7 bases). The CDR3 is made up of 16 amino acids. Trimming cost V 2 bases and J 5 bases, with 17 bases left between them. The germline V gene has CDR1 SGHKS and CDR2 YYEKEE (reference sequence). The CDR3: CASSLRAGAGDNEQFF. The DNA for the CDR3 is TGTGCCAGCAGCTTAAGGGCGGGGGCAGGAGACAATGAGCAGTTCTTC. The variable domain in full, completed from reference TRBV5-5 and TRBJ2-1, reads DAGVTQSPTHLIKTRGQQVTLRCSPISGHKSVSWYQQVLGQGPQFIFQYYEKEERGRGNFPDRFSARQFPNYSSELNVNALLLGDSALYLCASSLRAGAGDNEQFFGPGTRLTVL.

The chain employs TRBV29-1 and TRBJ2-1, with D maybe TRBD2 (6 bases). This CDR3 is 11 amino acids long. V dropped 6 bases and J dropped 6 bases, with 9 bases sitting between them. From germline, CDR1 is SQVTM and CDR2 ANQGSEA. The CDR3 coding sequence is TGCAGCGTCGGGACTTTCAATGAGCAGTTCTTC. This translates into CSVGTFNEQFF.